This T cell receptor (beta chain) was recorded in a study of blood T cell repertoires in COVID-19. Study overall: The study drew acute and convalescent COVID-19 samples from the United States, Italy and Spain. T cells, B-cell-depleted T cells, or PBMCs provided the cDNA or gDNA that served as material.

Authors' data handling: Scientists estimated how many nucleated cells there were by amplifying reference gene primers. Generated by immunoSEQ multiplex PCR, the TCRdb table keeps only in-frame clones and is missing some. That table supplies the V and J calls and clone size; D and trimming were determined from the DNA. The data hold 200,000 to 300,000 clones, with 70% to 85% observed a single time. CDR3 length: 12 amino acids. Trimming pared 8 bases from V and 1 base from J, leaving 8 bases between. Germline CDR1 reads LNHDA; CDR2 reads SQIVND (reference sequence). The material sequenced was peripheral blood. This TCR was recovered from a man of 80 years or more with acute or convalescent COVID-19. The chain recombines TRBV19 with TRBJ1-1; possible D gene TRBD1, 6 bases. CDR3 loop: CASGQWNTEAFF. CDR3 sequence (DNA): TGTGCCAGTGGACAGTGGAACACTGAAGCTTTCTTT.